The 23 T cell receptor beta chains given below trace back to one sample, sequenced in a study of blood T cell repertoires in COVID-19. Assay used: immunoSEQ multiplex PCR; TCRdb lists only in-frame clones, some missing. The sample shows approximately 300,000 clones, approximately 84% of them seen only once. The sequenced material came from PBMCs or T cells enriched from blood (not recorded which). The receptors shown here come from a man aged 30-40 years who had recovered from COVID-19.

The chain uses TRBV6-1 and TRBJ1-1; a possible D gene is TRBD1 (5 bases). Trimming left V 2 bases short and J 7 bases short, with 17 bases between. This CDR3 is built from 15 residues. The germline gives CDR1 MNHNS, CDR2 SASEGT. The CDR3 region is CASSETWGAIGEAFF. CDR3 DNA sequence: TGTGCCAGCAGTGAAACATGGGGCGCGATAGGTGAAGCTTTCTTT.

This clone was observed once. The chain couples TRBV15 to TRBJ2-7; no firm D call. The V gene's germline CDR1 is LNHNV and CDR2 YYDKDF (reference sequence). This CDR3 contains 14 residues. Trimming removed 0 bases from V and 0 bases from J, with 6 bases in between. The CDR3 coding sequence is TGTGCCACCAGCAGAGATCACACCTCCTACGAGCAGTACTTC. Translated: CATSRDHTSYEQYF.

The count of this clone is one. The CDR3 DNA follows: TGCGCCAGCAGTGGGAGCGGGGGGGCCGGGGAGCTGTTTTTT. Its translation: CASSGSGGAGELFF. The rearrangement links TRBV10-2 to TRBJ2-2; 10 nucleotides agree with TRBD2. Germline-derived CDR1 and CDR2 are WSHSY and SAAADI. The CDR3 is made up of 14 amino acids. J was trimmed by 6 bases and V by 4 bases; bases with no gene match: 2.

The J gene is TRBJ2-2, the V gene TRBV5-4, with 7 bases fitting TRBD2. Trimming cost V 1 base and J 5 bases; bases outside gene matches: 8. The CDR3 is made up of 16 amino acids. The germline CDR1 and CDR2 sequences are SGHNT and YYREEE (reference sequence). CDR3 in amino acids: CASSLFEAGNTGELFF. DNA for the CDR3: TGTGCCAGCAGCTTGTTCGAAGCGGGAAATACCGGGGAGCTGTTTTTT.

The chain uses TRBV20-1 and TRBJ2-3; TRBD2 aligns across 10 bases. V trimming: 3 bases; J trimming: 5 bases; junction bases outside the gene matches: 8. From germline, CDR1 is DFQATT and CDR2 SNEGSKA (reference sequence). The CDR3 is made up of 15 amino acids. This chain's CDR3 is CSASGLAGVEDTQYF. Written as DNA, the CDR3 is TGCAGTGCTAGTGGGCTAGCGGGAGTGGAAGATACGCAGTATTTT.

J is TRBJ1-2 and V is TRBV3-1 (or the pseudogene TRBV3-2); D might be TRBD1 (6 bases). The CDR3 totals 15 residues. Germline assignment: CDR1 LGHDT and CDR2 YNNKEL (reference sequence). The ends were cut back, 1 base at V and 5 bases at J, with 14 bases in the middle. The CDR3 is CASSQVTGKGYGYTF. CDR3 sequence (DNA): TGTGCCAGCAGCCAAGTAACAGGGAAGGGGTATGGCTACACCTTC.

V is TRBV6-5 and J is TRBJ2-1, with D perhaps TRBD2 (6 bases). Germline V CDR1 and CDR2: MNHEY, SVGAGI. The germline V and J ends were trimmed by 4 bases and 4 bases, with 17 bases remaining between them. The CDR3 covers 16 residues. CDR3 nucleotide sequence: TGTGCCAGCAGTTCCCGAGGAGGGGCGCTTTACAATGAGCAGTTCTTC. Its protein is CASSSRGGALYNEQFF.

The chain couples TRBV13 to TRBJ2-5; TRBD2 agrees at 11 bases. This CDR3 has 16 amino acids. CDR1 and CDR2 from the germline V gene are PRHDT and FYEKMQ (reference sequence). Trimming cost V 1 base and J 4 bases; bases outside gene matches: 5. CDR3 nucleotide sequence: TGTGCCAGCAGCTTAGTGGTAGCGGGAGGGATAGAGACCCAGTACTTC. Protein sequence: CASSLVVAGGIETQYF.

V gene TRBV9 combines with J gene TRBJ2-7, with 7 bases identical to TRBD1. The CDR3 totals 15 residues. Germline lookup yields CDR1 SGDLS and CDR2 YYNGEE. V lost 4 bases, J lost 0 bases, and 7 bases stayed unmatched. The CDR3 DNA sequence: TGTGCCAGCAGCCCCCGGGACAGTAGCTCCTACGAGCAGTACTTC. This gives the protein CASSPRDSSSYEQYF. The variable domain in full, with the rest retrieved from reference TRBV9 and TRBJ2-7, is DSGVTQTPKHLITATGQRVTLRCSPRSGDLSVYWYQQSLDQGLQFLIQYYNGEERAKGNILERFSAQQFPDLHSELNLSSLELGDSALYFCASSPRDSSSYEQYFGPGTRLTVT.

This chain links TRBV6-1 with TRBJ2-7; 8 nucleotides line up with TRBD1. The germline CDR1 and CDR2 sequences are MNHNS and SASEGT. The CDR3 covers 16 residues. V shed 2 bases, J shed 4 bases, and the junction held 10 bases outside the gene matches. The CDR3 spells CASSELGQGLVYEQYF. CDR3 sequence (DNA): TGTGCCAGCAGTGAACTTGGACAGGGTTTAGTGTACGAGCAGTACTTC.

V and J are TRBV9 and TRBJ1-1; D remains unclear. The germline gives CDR1 SGDLS, CDR2 YYNGEE. V was trimmed by 6 bases and J by 0 bases, leaving 15 bases between them. This CDR3 is 15 amino acids long. CDR3: CASTFVAGLNTEAFF. CDR3 nucleotide sequence: TGTGCCAGCACTTTCGTGGCAGGCCTGAACACTGAAGCTTTCTTT.

This rearrangement joins TRBV1 to TRBJ2-1; the table names TRBD1, a call not compared with the DNA. TRBV1 represents a pseudogene. The CDR3 consists of 16 residues. The CDR3 loop is CTSSQGQLLSYNEQFF. CDR3 in DNA: TGCACCAGCAGCCAAGGACAACTCCTCTCCTACAATGAGCAGTTCTTC.

The chain has TRBV7-6 and TRBJ2-5; TRBD1 aligns across 9 bases. Germline assignment: CDR1 SGHVS and CDR2 FNYEAQ. Trimming removed 1 base from V and 5 bases from J; junction bases left unmatched: 2. The CDR3 has 14 amino acids. For the CDR3, the DNA is TGTGCCAGCAGCTTAGTCGGGACAGGGGAGACCCAGTACTTC. It is translated as CASSLVGTGETQYF. Based on the CDR3 plus reference TRBV7-6 and TRBJ2-5, the full variable domain is GAGVSQSPRYKVTKRGQDVALRCDPISGHVSLYWYRQALGQGPEFLTYFNYEAQQDKSGLPNDRFSAERPEGSISTLTIQRTEQRDSAMYRCASSLVGTGETQYFGPGTRLLVL.

V is TRBV7-9 and J is TRBJ1-1; 7 bases agree with TRBD1. Germline CDR1 reads SEHNR; CDR2 reads FQNEAQ (reference sequence). This CDR3 is built from 14 residues. With 3 bases clipped from V and 4 bases from J, the junction kept 5 bases outside the gene matches. CDR3 in amino acids: CASSFDRAATEAFF. The CDR3 nucleotides read TGTGCCAGCAGCTTTGACAGGGCTGCCACTGAAGCTTTCTTT.

The CDR3 DNA reads as TGTGCCAGCAGTGAAGCCTTGAGCGGCTATGAAAAACTGTTTTTT. This codes for CASSEALSGYEKLFF. The genes are TRBV6-1 and TRBJ1-4; D remains ambiguous. The germline CDR1 and CDR2 sequences are MNHNS and SASEGT. The germline V and J ends were trimmed by 0 bases and 6 bases, with 11 bases remaining between them. This CDR3 is built from 15 residues.

The chain is built from TRBV10-2 and TRBJ1-3, with 10 nucleotides matching TRBD1. Germline CDR1 and CDR2: WSHSY and SAAADI. The CDR3 covers 16 residues. The V and J ends lost 6 bases and 0 bases, in that order; junction bases with no gene match: 5. CDR3 coding DNA: TGCGCCAGCAGGGCTGGACAGGGGGTCTCTGGAAACACCATATATTTT. Its protein product is CASRAGQGVSGNTIYF.

The chain carries TRBV4-1 and TRBJ1-5, with unresolved D. V was shortened by 0 bases and J by 4 bases, with 10 bases between the two germline ends. The CDR3 length is 15 residues. Germline CDR1 and CDR2: MGHRA and YSYEKL. CDR3 sequence (DNA): TGCGCCAGCAGCCAAGAGGGCGGGAGAAATCAGCCCCAGCATTTT. As protein: CASSQEGGRNQPQHF.

The V and J genes are TRBV11-3 and TRBJ2-7, with D maybe TRBD2 (6 bases). The CDR3 runs 13 residues. The germline gives CDR1 SGHNT, CDR2 YENEEA. The V end was cut by 0 bases, the J end by 6 bases, with 9 bases between. CDR3 in amino acids: CASSLEEGSEQYF. CDR3 in DNA: TGTGCCAGCAGCTTAGAGGAGGGAAGCGAGCAGTACTTC.

J is TRBJ2-2 and V is TRBV5-1; weak D call: TRBD1 (6 bases). The ends were cut back, 0 bases at V and 6 bases at J, with 18 bases in the middle. There are 17 residues in the CDR3. Germline V lookup: CDR1 SGHRS, CDR2 YFSETQ. The CDR3 sequence: CASSLGSYREGPGELFF. The CDR3, as DNA: TGCGCCAGCAGCTTGGGTTCGTACAGGGAAGGACCCGGGGAGCTGTTTTTT.

V is TRBV19 and J is TRBJ2-4, with 11 bases identical to TRBD2. Germline assignment: CDR1 LNHDA and CDR2 SQIVND (reference sequence). This CDR3 has 14 amino acids. The junction had 3 bases not matched to a gene; V was cut back by 4 bases and J by 7 bases. CDR3 nucleotides: TGTGCCAGTAGTACACTAGCGGGAGAGAACATTCAGTACTTC. Amino acids: CASSTLAGENIQYF.

The chain joins TRBV4-1 to TRBJ1-1, with D maybe TRBD1 (6 bases). Germline lookup yields CDR1 MGHRA and CDR2 YSYEKL. V was pared by 8 bases and J by 5 bases, with 18 bases between. The CDR3 extends over 14 amino acids. The CDR3 loop is CASVTQGMGTEAFF. CDR3 bases: TGCGCCAGCGTTACTCAGGGGATGGGTACTGAAGCTTTCTTT.

The V and J genes are TRBV15 and TRBJ1-1; 7 bases are a match to TRBD1. Per the germline V gene, CDR1 is LNHNV and CDR2 is YYDKDF (reference sequence). The CDR3 spans 15 residues. J lost 3 bases, V lost 0 bases, and 4 bases had no gene match. CDR3 DNA: TGTGCCACCAGCAGAGACAGGGGGACTTACACTGAAGCTTTCTTT. It encodes CATSRDRGTYTEAFF. Supplemented by reference TRBV15 and TRBJ1-1, the full variable domain reads DAMVIQNPRYQVTQFGKPVTLSCSQTLNHNVMYWYQQKSSQAPKLLFHYYDKDFNNEADTPDNFQSRRPNTSFCFLDIRSPGLGDTAMYLCATSRDRGTYTEAFFGQGTRLTVV.

The V gene is TRBV7-2, the J gene TRBJ2-5; a weak D match, TRBD2 (6 bases). Trimming took off 3 bases at V and 4 bases at J, with 12 bases between the two ends. There are 14 residues in the CDR3. Germline V gives CDR1 SGHTA, CDR2 FQGNSA. The CDR3 sequence: CASSFFSGGETQYF. CDR3 in DNA: TGTGCCAGCAGCTTCTTTAGCGGTGGAGAGACCCAGTACTTC.